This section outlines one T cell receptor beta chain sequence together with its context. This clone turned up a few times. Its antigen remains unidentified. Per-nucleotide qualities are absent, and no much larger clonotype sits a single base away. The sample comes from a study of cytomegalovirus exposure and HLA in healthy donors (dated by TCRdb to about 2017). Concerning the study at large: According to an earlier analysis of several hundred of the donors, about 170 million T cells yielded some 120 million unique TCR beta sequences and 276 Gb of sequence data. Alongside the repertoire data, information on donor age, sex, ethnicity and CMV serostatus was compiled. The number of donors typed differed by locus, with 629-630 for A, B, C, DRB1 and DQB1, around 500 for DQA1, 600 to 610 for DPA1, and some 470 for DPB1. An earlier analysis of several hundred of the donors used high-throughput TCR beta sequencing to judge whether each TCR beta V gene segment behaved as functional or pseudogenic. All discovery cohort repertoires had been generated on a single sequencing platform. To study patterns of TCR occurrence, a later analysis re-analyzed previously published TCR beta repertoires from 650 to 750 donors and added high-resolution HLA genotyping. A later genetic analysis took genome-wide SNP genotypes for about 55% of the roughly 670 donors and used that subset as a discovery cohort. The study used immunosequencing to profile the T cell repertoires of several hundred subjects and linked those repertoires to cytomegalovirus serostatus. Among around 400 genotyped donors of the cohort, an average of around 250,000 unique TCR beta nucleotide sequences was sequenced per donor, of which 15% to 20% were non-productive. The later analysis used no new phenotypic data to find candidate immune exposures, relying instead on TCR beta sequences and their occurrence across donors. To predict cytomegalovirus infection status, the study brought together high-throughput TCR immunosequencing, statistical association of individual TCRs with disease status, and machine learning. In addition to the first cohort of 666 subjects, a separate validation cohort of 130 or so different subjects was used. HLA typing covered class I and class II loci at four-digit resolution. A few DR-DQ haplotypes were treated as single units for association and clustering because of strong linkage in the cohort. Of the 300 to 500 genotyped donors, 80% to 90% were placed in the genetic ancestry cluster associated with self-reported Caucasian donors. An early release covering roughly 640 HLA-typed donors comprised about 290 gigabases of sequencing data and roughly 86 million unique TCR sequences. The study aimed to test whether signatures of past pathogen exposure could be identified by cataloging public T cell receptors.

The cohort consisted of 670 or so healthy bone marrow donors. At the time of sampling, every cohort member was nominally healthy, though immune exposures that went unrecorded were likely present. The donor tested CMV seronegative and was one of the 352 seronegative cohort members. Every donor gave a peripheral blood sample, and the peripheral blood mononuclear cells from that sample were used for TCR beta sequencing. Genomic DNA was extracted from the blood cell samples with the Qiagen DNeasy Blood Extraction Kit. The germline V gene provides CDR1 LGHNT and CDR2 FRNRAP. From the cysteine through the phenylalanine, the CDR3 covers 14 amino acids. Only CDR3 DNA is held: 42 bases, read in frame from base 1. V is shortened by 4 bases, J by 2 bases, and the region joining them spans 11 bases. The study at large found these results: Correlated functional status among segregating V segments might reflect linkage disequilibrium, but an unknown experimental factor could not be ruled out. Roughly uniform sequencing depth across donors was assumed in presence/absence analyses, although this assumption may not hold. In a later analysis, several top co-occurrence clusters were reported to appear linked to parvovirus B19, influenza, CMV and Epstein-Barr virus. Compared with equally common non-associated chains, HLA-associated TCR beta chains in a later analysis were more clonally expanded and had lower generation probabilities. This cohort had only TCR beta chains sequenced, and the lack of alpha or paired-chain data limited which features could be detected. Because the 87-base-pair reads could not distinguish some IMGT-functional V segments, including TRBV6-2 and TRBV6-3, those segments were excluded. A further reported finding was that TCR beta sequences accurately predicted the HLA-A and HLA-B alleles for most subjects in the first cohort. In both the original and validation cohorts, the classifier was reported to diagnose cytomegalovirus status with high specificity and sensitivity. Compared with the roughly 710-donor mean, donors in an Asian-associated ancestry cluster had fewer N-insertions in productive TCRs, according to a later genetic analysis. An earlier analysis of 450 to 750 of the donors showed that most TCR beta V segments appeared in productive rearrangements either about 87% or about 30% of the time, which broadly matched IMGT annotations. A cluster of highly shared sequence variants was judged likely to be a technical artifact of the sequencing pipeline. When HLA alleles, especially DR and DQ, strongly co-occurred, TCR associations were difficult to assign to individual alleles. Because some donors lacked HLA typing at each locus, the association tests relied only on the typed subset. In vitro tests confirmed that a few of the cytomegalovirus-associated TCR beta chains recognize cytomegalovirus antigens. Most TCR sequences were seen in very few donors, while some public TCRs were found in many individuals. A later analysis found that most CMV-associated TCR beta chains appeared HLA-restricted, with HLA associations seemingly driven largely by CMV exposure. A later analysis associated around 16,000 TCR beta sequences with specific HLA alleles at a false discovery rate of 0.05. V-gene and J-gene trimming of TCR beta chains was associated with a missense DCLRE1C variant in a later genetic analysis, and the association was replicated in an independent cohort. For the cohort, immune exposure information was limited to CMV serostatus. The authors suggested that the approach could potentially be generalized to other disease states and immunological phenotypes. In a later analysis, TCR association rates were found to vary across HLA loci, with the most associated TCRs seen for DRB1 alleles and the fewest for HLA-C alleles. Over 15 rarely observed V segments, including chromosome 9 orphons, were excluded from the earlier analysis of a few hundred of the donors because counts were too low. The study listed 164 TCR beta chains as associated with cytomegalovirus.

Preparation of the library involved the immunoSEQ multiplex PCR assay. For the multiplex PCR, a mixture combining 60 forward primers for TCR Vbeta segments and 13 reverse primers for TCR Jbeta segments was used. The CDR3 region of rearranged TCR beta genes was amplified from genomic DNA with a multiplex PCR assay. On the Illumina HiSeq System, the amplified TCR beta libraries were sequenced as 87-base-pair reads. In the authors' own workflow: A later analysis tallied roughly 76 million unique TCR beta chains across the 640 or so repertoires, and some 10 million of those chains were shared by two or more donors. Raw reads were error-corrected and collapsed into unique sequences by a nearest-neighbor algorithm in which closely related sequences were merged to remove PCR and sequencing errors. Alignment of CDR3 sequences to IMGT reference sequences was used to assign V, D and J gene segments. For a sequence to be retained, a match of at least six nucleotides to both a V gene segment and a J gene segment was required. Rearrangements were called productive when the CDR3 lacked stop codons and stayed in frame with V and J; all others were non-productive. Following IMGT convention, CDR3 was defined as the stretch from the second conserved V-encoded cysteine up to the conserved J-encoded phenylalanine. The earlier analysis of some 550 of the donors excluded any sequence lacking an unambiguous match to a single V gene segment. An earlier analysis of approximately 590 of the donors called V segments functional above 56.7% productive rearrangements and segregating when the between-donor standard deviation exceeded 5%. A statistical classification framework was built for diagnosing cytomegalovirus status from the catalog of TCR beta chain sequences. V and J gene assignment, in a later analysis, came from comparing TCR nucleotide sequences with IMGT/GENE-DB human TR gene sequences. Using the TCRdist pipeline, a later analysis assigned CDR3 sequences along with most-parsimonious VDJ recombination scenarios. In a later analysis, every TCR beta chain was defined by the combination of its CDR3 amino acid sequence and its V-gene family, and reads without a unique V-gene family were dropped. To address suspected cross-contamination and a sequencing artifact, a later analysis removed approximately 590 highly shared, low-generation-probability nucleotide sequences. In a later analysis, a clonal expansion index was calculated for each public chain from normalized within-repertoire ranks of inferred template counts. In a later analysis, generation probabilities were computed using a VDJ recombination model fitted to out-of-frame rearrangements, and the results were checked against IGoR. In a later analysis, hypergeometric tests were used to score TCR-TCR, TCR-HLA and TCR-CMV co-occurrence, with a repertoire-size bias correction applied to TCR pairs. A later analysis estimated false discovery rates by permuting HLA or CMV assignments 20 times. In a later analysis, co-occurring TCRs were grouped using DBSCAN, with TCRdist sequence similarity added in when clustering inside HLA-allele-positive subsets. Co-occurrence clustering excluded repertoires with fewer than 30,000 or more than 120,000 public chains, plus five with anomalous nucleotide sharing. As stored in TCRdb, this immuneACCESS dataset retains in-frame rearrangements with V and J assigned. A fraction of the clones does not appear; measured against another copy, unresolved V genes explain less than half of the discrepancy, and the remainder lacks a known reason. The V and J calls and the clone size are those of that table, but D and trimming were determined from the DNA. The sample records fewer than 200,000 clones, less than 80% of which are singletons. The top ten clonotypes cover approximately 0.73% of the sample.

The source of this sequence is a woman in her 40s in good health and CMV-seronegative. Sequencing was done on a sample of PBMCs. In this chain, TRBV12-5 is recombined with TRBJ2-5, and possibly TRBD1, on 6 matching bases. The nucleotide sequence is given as TGTGCTAGTGGTTCCGGACAGCCACAAGAGACCCAGTACTTC. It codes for CASGSGQPQETQYF.